These 22 T cell receptor beta chains were all obtained from the same sample, sequenced in a study of T cell repertoires in cytomegalovirus infection. A single record per CDR3 protein comes from TCRdb applying MiXCR to the reads. The table has around 900,000 distinct CDR3 sequences, under 40% seen once; the top ten hold around an eighth. For these TCRs, the target antigens are not known. Specimen: cultured CD8+ T cells from PBMCs, collected from culture after CMV antigen stimulation. All receptors come from a human donor in good health (CMV status not recorded). Some clones in this sample may be carry-over from other donors' samples.

This sequence joins TRBV27 and TRBJ2-7, with D unresolved. The ends were cut back, 3 bases at V and 4 bases at J, with 10 bases in the middle. The V gene's germline CDR1 is MNHEY and CDR2 SMNVEV (reference sequence). CDR3 length: 13 amino acids. CDR3 nucleotides: TGTGCCAGCAGTTTGTCGTGGGGATACGAGCAGTACTTC. Protein: CASSLSWGYEQYF.

V gene TRBV5-6 combines with J gene TRBJ2-1, with D perhaps matching TRBD1 (5 bases). The CDR3 length is 15 residues. The ends were cut back, 3 bases at V and 0 bases at J, with 10 bases in the middle. Germline CDR1 reads SGHDT; CDR2 reads YYEEEE. CDR3 loop: CASSYRPGSYNEQFF. The DNA of the CDR3 is TGTGCCAGCAGCTACAGGCCCGGCTCCTACAATGAGCAGTTCTTC.

J is TRBJ2-7 and V is TRBV12-3 or TRBV12-4; 8 nucleotides align to TRBD2. The CDR3 extends over 17 amino acids. Trimming took 1 base from V and 6 from J; bases not matched to a gene: 14. The CDR3: CASSLVPPLAARREQYF. In DNA form, the CDR3 reads TGTGCCAGCAGTTTAGTCCCTCCACTAGCGGCCCGGCGCGAGCAGTACTTC.

The sample holds many counts of this clonotype. The chain combines TRBV9 with TRBJ2-5; D gene ambiguous. Trimming shortened V by 4 bases and J by 4 bases, and 8 bases separated the two germline ends. Germline V lookup: CDR1 SGDLS, CDR2 YYNGEE. CDR3 length: 12 amino acids. CDR3 in DNA: TGTGCCAGCAGCCCCGGACGAGAGACCCAGTACTTC. Its protein is CASSPGRETQYF.

The CDR3 bases are TGTGCCAGCAGCTTAATTGGGGGCTCGAGAGAGACCCAGTACTTC. Amino acids: CASSLIGGSRETQYF. The gene calls are TRBV7-3 and TRBJ2-5; possibly TRBD1 for D (6 bases). Trimming shortened V by 1 base and J by 4 bases, and 13 bases separated the two germline ends. This CDR3 spans 15 amino acids. CDR1 is SGHTA, CDR2 FQGTGA, per germline. The whole variable domain, remainder taken from reference TRBV7-3 and TRBJ2-5, is GAGVSQTPSNKVTEKGKYVELRCDPISGHTALYWYRQSLGQGPEFLIYFQGTGAADDSGLPNDRFFAVRPEGSVSTLKIQRTERGDSAVYLCASSLIGGSRETQYFGPGTRLLVL.

V is TRBV29-1 and J is TRBJ2-6; D might be TRBD2 (7 bases). The V end lost 4 bases, the J end lost 2 bases, and 9 bases lay between the germline ends. The V gene's germline CDR1 is SQVTM and CDR2 ANQGSEA. This CDR3 is 14 amino acids long. CDR3 sequence: CSVVGGPGANVLTF. The CDR3 DNA follows: TGCAGCGTTGTGGGGGGGCCTGGGGCCAACGTCCTGACTTTC.

The rearrangement links TRBV12-3 or TRBV12-4 to TRBJ2-2; TRBD1 matches at 11 bases. The ends lost 10 bases at V and 5 bases at J; junction bases unmatched: 6. The CDR3 has 14 amino acids. CDR3 in amino acids: CANGGQGVTGELFF. DNA for the CDR3: TGTGCCAACGGGGGACAGGGGGTAACCGGGGAGCTGTTTTTT.

For the CDR3, the DNA is TGTGCCAGCATCCAGACCGGGACTAGCGGGGGAGAGACCCAGTACTTC. It yields the protein CASIQTGTSGGETQYF. This sequence joins TRBV4-2 and TRBJ2-5, with 14 bases lining up with TRBD2. The CDR3 spans 16 residues. J was trimmed by 4 bases and V by 7 bases; bases with no gene match: 8. Per germline, CDR1 LGHNA and CDR2 YNFKEQ.

This clonotype was detected a few times. The rearrangement joins TRBV14 to TRBJ2-7; D gene unclear. This CDR3 is 13 amino acids long. The ends were cut back, 0 bases at V and 3 bases at J, with 6 bases in the middle. Per germline, CDR1 SGHDN and CDR2 FVKESK. The chain's CDR3 is CASSQERFYEQYF. CDR3 DNA: TGTGCCAGCAGCCAAGAGCGGTTCTACGAGCAGTACTTC. The complete variable domain, with remaining parts taken from reference TRBV14 and TRBJ2-7, reads EAGVTQFPSHSVIEKGQTVTLRCDPISGHDNLYWYRRVMGKEIKFLLHFVKESKQDESGMPNNRFLAERTGGTYSTLKVQPAELEDSGVYFCASSQERFYEQYFGPGTRLTVT.

Only a few counts were recorded for this clonotype. This chain uses TRBV7-9 with TRBJ2-2; possibly TRBD1 for D (6 bases). This CDR3 region has 15 residues. The germline V and J ends were trimmed by 2 bases and 9 bases, with 16 bases remaining between them. The germline CDR1 and CDR2 sequences are SEHNR and FQNEAQ (reference sequence). CDR3 bases: TGTGCCAGCAGCTTAAAGGAACAGGGTTTCAGGGAGCTGTTTTTT. This codes for CASSLKEQGFRELFF.

This sequence joins TRBV7-2 and TRBJ2-1; 9 bases align to TRBD2. Germline V gene lookup returns CDR1 SGHTA and CDR2 FQGNSA. The V and J ends lost 1 base and 5 bases, in that order; junction bases with no gene match: 3. This CDR3 is 15 amino acids long. This CDR3 is CASSLVTSGNNEQFF. In DNA, the CDR3 is TGTGCCAGCAGCTTAGTGACTAGCGGAAACAATGAGCAGTTCTTC.

The chain combines TRBV4-1 with TRBJ2-7, with TRBD2 matching 10 bases. The CDR3 has 18 residues. The junction had 11 bases not matched to a gene; V was cut back by 0 bases and J by 3 bases. The germline CDR1 and CDR2 sequences are MGHRA and YSYEKL. CDR3 residues: CASSQEVQGSGGFYEQYF. The CDR3 DNA reads as TGCGCCAGCAGCCAAGAGGTGCAGGGTAGCGGGGGGTTCTACGAGCAGTACTTC.

The chain couples TRBV5-4 to TRBJ1-1, with D perhaps matching TRBD1 (5 bases). There are 15 residues in the CDR3. The germline CDR1 and CDR2 sequences are SGHNT and YYREEE (reference sequence). Trimming took off 0 bases at V and 3 bases at J, with 12 bases between the two ends. The CDR3 here is CASSLAGGWDTEAFF. The CDR3 DNA reads TGTGCCAGCAGCTTGGCCGGGGGGTGGGACACTGAAGCTTTCTTT. The entire variable domain, with the rest obtained from reference TRBV5-4 and TRBJ1-1, is as follows: ETGVTQSPTHLIKTRGQQVTLRCSSQSGHNTVSWYQQALGQGPQFIFQYYREEENGRGNFPPRFSGLQFPNYSSELNVNALELDDSALYLCASSLAGGWDTEAFFGQGTRLTVV.

This clonotype was counted a few times. The V and J genes are TRBV7-9 and TRBJ2-5; D unresolved. CDR1 is SEHNR, CDR2 FQNEAQ, per germline (reference sequence). This CDR3 is 14 amino acids long. The V and J ends lost 4 bases and 0 bases respectively, with 9 bases between them. In DNA, the CDR3 is TGTGCCAGCAGCTCAGCGTACTACCAAGAGACCCAGTACTTC. Amino acid sequence: CASSSAYYQETQYF.

This clonotype was counted between two and nine times. This chain uses TRBV4-2 with TRBJ2-5, with no clear D. This CDR3 is built from 14 residues. V lost 5 bases and J 1 base, leaving 11 bases between the germline ends. Germline V CDR1 and CDR2: LGHNA, YNFKEQ. The CDR3 nucleotides are TGTGCCAGCAGCTCCCGCGCTCCCCAAGAGACCCAGTACTTC. Translation gives CASSSRAPQETQYF.

The J gene is TRBJ1-2, the V gene TRBV5-5; unclear D gene. With 3 bases removed from V and 8 bases from J, the gap between germline ends came to 20 bases. In germline, CDR1 is SGHKS, CDR2 YYEKEE (reference sequence). The CDR3 loop spans 15 amino acids. CDR3 nucleotides: TGTGCCAGCAGCTCCTATTTTACTAACGGTGGAGGCTACACCTTC. As protein: CASSSYFTNGGGYTF.

This clonotype was seen a few times. This sequence joins TRBV6-6 and TRBJ2-5; D may correspond to TRBD1 or TRBD2 (6 bases each). CDR1 is MNHNY and CDR2 is SVGAGI in the germline V gene (reference sequence). The CDR3 runs to 17 residues. V lost 6 bases and J lost 5, with 25 bases in between. The DNA for the CDR3 is TGTGCCAGCAGGGGCGAGGGGGGCTGGGGTATTCGGGAGACCCAGTACTTC. Residues: CASRGEGGWGIRETQYF.

This clonotype appeared a few times. The rearrangement uses TRBV24-1 and TRBJ2-3; D is undetermined. This CDR3 spans 13 amino acids. Germline-derived CDR1 and CDR2 are KGHDR and SFDVKD. V lost 4 bases, J lost 2 bases, and 6 bases lay in between. CDR3 protein: CATSDGFTDTQYF. For the CDR3, the DNA is TGTGCCACCAGTGACGGCTTCACAGATACGCAGTATTTT.

The chain has TRBV6-5 and TRBJ2-7, with 10 positions matching TRBD2. CDR1 MNHEY and CDR2 SVGAGI come from the germline V gene. Trimming at V came to 7 bases and at J to 3 bases, leaving 9 bases not matched to a gene. The CDR3 has 15 residues. CDR3 in DNA: TGTGCCAGCACCCAAGTAGCGGGGGGCAACTACGAGCAGTACGTC. Amino acids: CASTQVAGGNYEQYV.

This chain links TRBV12-3 or TRBV12-4 with TRBJ2-1, with 10 nucleotides matching TRBD2. V dropped 2 bases and J dropped 1; count of bases not matched to a gene: 5. The length of the CDR3 is 17 residues. The DNA of the CDR3 is TGTGCCAGCAGTTTACCTGGGACTAGCGAGTCCTACAATGAGCAGTTCTTC. Its translation is CASSLPGTSESYNEQFF.

This clonotype was seen repeatedly, ten times or more. The rearrangement uses TRBV7-8 and TRBJ2-1; no clear D gene. CDR1 is SGHVS, CDR2 FQNEAQ, per germline. Trimming took off 3 bases at V and 7 bases at J, with 10 bases between the two ends. This CDR3 has 13 residues. The CDR3 bases are TGTGCCAGCAGCTTCGACGTTCGGAATGAGCAGTTCTTC. Amino acid sequence: CASSFDVRNEQFF.

This clonotype was found many times. The V call is TRBV12-3 or TRBV12-4, the J call TRBJ2-7, with 7 bases that match TRBD2. The CDR3 consists of 13 residues. The V segment lost 6 bases and the J segment 5 bases; nucleotides outside the gene matches: 7. CDR3 nucleotide sequence: TGTGCCAGCAGCCCGTGGGAGGGCCACGAGCAGTACTTC. It yields the protein CASSPWEGHEQYF.